The clone carrying this TCR beta chain was seen a few times. Its antigen is as yet unknown. The V end lost 3 bases, the J end lost 4 bases, and 9 bases lay between the germline ends. The CDR3 sequence is 12 residues long. Germline V gene lookup returns CDR1 SQVTM and CDR2 ANQGSEA. The sample comes from a study of beta chain features in type 1 diabetes. General study findings and limits: For patients, the naive, central memory and Treg TCRB repertoires appeared more alike than for healthy donors. Because the template was cDNA, high-expressing cells might be over-represented. Moderately but significantly shorter TCRB CDR3s were found in Type 1 diabetes patients in all four CD4+ subsets.

Naive, central memory, regulatory and stem cell-like memory cells within the CD4+ compartment were sorted using CD45RO/CCR7/CD25/CD127/CD95/CD27. Of the isolated RNA, all was reverse transcribed, and so the sequenced material was expressed TCRB transcripts. Generated by immunoSEQ multiplex PCR, the TCRdb table keeps only in-frame clones and is missing some. The repertoire holds under 150,000 clones, with roughly 10% as singletons. The TCR sequence derives from a man aged 25 to 40 with type 1 diabetes. The chain has TRBV29-1 and TRBJ1-1, with D perhaps matching TRBD1 (6 bases). Sequencing used central memory CD4+ T cells from blood. The CDR3 is CSVDPRGTEAFF. CDR3 coding DNA: TGCAGCGTTGATCCCAGGGGCACTGAAGCTTTCTTT.